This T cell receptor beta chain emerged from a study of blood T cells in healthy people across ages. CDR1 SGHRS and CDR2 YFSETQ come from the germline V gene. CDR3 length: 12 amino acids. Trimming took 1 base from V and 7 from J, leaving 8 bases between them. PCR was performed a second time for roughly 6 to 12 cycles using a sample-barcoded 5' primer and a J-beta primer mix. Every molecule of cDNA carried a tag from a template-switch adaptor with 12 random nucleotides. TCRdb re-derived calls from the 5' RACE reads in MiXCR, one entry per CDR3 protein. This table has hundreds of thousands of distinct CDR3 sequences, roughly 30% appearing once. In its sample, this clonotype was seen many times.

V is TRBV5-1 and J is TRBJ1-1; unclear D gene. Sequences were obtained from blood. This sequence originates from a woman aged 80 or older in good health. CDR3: CASSLTAGEAFF. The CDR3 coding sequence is TGCGCCAGCAGCTTGACAGCGGGTGAAGCTTTCTTT.